This TCR beta chain was retrieved from a study of regulatory dendritic cells for organ transplantation. Study at large: Regulatory dendritic cells were monocyte-derived, receiving vitamin D3 on days 0 and 4 and IL-10 on day 4. LPS was added to dendritic cell cultures on day 6. Study results and limitations: Between individuals, the alloreactive memory CD8+ T cell pool differed considerably.

Allogeneic regulatory or mature dendritic cells were co-cultured for less than six days with CFSE-labeled sorted T cells at 1:10. FACS sorted CD4+ or CD8+ T cells into CD45RA+ naive and CD45RO+ memory. Measured with immunoSEQ multiplex PCR; TCRdb has only the in-frame clones, and not every one. The data contain approximately 12,000 clones, 74% of them seen just once; the ten biggest clones take up around 0.63%. For this clone: Its antigen is unidentified.

This TCR was sampled from a human donor in good health. The material sequenced was naive CD4+ T cells from blood cultured with regulatory dendritic cells. Subset of the sample: CD45RA+ naive T cells.

As DNA, the CDR3 is TGTGCCAGCAGTTACTCGGGCTCTTTCCCTGACGAGCAGTACTTC. Amino acids: CASSYSGSFPDEQYF. This chain connects TRBV6-5 to TRBJ2-7; D not certain. Trimming removed 0 bases from V and 5 bases from J, with 14 bases in between. CDR3 length equals 15 residues. The germline V gene has CDR1 MNHEY and CDR2 SVGAGI.